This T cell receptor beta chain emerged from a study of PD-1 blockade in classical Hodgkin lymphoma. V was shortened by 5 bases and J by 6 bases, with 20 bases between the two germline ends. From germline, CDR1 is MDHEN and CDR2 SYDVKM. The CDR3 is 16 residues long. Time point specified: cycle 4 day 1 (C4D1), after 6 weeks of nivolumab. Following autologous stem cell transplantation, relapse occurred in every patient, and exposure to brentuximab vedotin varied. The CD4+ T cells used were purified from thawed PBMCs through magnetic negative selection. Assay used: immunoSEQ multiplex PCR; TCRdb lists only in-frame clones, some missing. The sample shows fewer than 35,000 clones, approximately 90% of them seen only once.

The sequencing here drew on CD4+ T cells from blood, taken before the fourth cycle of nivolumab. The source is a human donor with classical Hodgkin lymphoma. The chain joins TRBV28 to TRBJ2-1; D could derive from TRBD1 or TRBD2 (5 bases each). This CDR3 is CASSPHRGLGGNEQFF. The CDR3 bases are TGTGCCAGCAGTCCCCACCGGGGCCTTGGAGGCAATGAGCAGTTCTTC. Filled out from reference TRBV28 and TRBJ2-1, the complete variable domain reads DVKVTQSSRYLVKRTGEKVFLECVQDMDHENMFWYRQDPGLGLRLIYFSYDVKMKEKGDIPEGYSVSREKKERFSLILESASTNQTSMYLCASSPHRGLGGNEQFFGPGTRLTVL.